These 26 T cell receptor beta chains originate from one sample sequenced in a study of a mutant IDH1 vaccine in newly diagnosed glioma. The antigens these receptors bind are not known. Specified time point: week 11, during vaccination. Every vaccine dose comprised 300 ug of mutant IDH1 20-mer peptide plus topical imiquimod. The repertoire was sequenced with immunoSEQ multiplex PCR; TCRdb's copy has only in-frame clones and lacks some. Of under 65,000 clones in the sample, 80% were seen once. The source material was PBMCs, sampled from a glioma patient whose treatment included an IDH1 peptide vaccine. The source is a man over 45 with glioma.

The V call is TRBV5-1, the J call TRBJ1-1; D is uncertain. Trimming removed 2 bases at V and 3 bases at J, with 11 bases between. CDR1 and CDR2 from the germline V gene are SGHRS and YFSETQ. CDR3 length: 14 residues. The CDR3 region has the DNA TGCGCCAGCAGCTTAGGACGGCCGCACACTGAAGCTTTCTTT. Encoded protein: CASSLGRPHTEAFF.

The rearrangement uses TRBV29-1 and TRBJ1-1; D is uncertain. V was clipped by 6 bases and J by 5 bases, with 13 bases between them. CDR3 length: 12 residues. CDR1 is SQVTM, CDR2 ANQGSEA, per germline. CDR3 amino acids: CSVRLGWTEAFF. The CDR3, as DNA: TGCAGCGTGAGACTTGGCTGGACTGAAGCTTTCTTT.

This clone was recorded only once. The chain is built from TRBV19 and TRBJ1-1; 8 nucleotides match TRBD1. The germline CDR1 and CDR2 sequences are LNHDA and SQIVND (reference sequence). V shed 4 bases and J 1 base; nucleotides not matched to a gene: 11. The CDR3 runs to 17 residues. The CDR3 here is CASSTDDRGGGNTEAFF. The CDR3 region has the DNA TGTGCCAGTAGTACCGACGACAGGGGTGGCGGGAACACTGAAGCTTTCTTT.

The chain couples TRBV11-2 to TRBJ2-1; D is unclear. Germline V CDR1 and CDR2: SGHAT, FQNNGV. The CDR3 sequence is 13 residues long. V lost 0 bases to trimming and J lost 10 bases, with 10 bases between them. The CDR3 loop is CASSLDVRREQFF. The CDR3, as DNA: TGTGCCAGCAGCTTAGATGTCCGCAGGGAGCAGTTCTTC. The variable domain in full, with the rest retrieved from reference TRBV11-2 and TRBJ2-1, is EAGVAQSPRYKIIEKRQSVAFWCNPISGHATLYWYQQILGQGPKLLIQFQNNGVVDDSQLPKDRFSAERLKGVDSTLKIQPAKLEDSAVYLCASSLDVRREQFFGPGTRLTVL.

This rearrangement joins TRBV7-2 to TRBJ2-2; a weak D match, TRBD2 (6 bases). There are 15 residues in the CDR3. Germline V CDR1 and CDR2: SGHTA, FQGNSA. Trimming cost V 5 bases and J 6 bases, with 16 bases left between them. This chain's CDR3 is CASSTTTRVAGELFF. The CDR3 bases are TGTGCCAGCAGCACCACGACTAGGGTCGCCGGGGAGCTGTTTTTT.

The chain joins TRBV7-8 to TRBJ2-3; D might be TRBD2 (5 bases). This CDR3 is built from 12 residues. Germline V CDR1 and CDR2: SGHVS, FQNEAQ. Trimming removed 5 bases from V and 5 bases from J, with 8 bases in between. The CDR3 bases are TGTGCCAGCAGCCGAGGGAGAGATACGCAGTATTTT. This translates into CASSRGRDTQYF. The entire variable domain, with the rest obtained from reference TRBV7-8 and TRBJ2-3, is as follows: GAGVSQSPRYKVAKRGQDVALRCDPISGHVSLFWYQQALGQGPEFLTYFQNEAQLDKSGLPSDRFFAERPEGSVSTLKIQRTQQEDSAVYLCASSRGRDTQYFGPGTRLTVL.

A single count supports this clone. The CDR3 here is CASTSGTESSYEQYF. CDR3 bases: TGTGCCAGCACCAGCGGGACGGAGAGCTCCTACGAGCAGTACTTC. The chain couples TRBV6-5 to TRBJ2-7, with 7 nucleotides matching TRBD2. Germline V lookup: CDR1 MNHEY, CDR2 SVGAGI. Losses at the gene ends were 7 bases for V and 0 bases for J; bases not matched to a gene: 9. This CDR3 region has 15 residues.

The rearrangement joins TRBV11-3 to TRBJ1-3, with 7 bases aligning to TRBD1. Germline V gives CDR1 SGHNT, CDR2 YENEEA. This CDR3 is 14 amino acids long. The trim removed 3 bases at V and 2 bases at J, leaving 1 base unmatched. DNA of the CDR3: TGTGCCAGCAGCTTGGGGACAGCTGGAAACACCATATATTTT. As protein: CASSLGTAGNTIYF.

The chain is built from TRBV5-1 and TRBJ1-1; D possibly corresponds to TRBD1 (6 bases). Trimming removed 3 bases from V and 1 base from J, with 13 bases in between. The CDR3 contains 15 residues. Germline V gene sequence: CDR1 SGHRS, CDR2 YFSETQ. This chain's CDR3 is CASSWVGGRNTEAFF. CDR3 nucleotides: TGCGCCAGCAGCTGGGTGGGGGGCAGGAACACTGAAGCTTTCTTT.

J is TRBJ2-3 and V is TRBV29-1; unclear D gene. The germline V gene has CDR1 SQVTM and CDR2 ANQGSEA. The CDR3 length is 14 residues. V was cut by 3 bases and J by 3 bases, with 13 bases left in between. In DNA form, the CDR3 reads TGCAGCGTTGATTCTCCTCAAGGGACAGATACGCAGTATTTT. It translates to CSVDSPQGTDTQYF.

The chain recombines TRBV2 with TRBJ1-1; D gene unclear. The CDR3 spans 13 residues. The germline V and J ends were trimmed by 5 bases and 4 bases, with 11 bases remaining between them. Germline V CDR1 and CDR2: SNHLY, FYNNEI. This CDR3 reads CASSWTLGTEAFF. The CDR3 region has the DNA TGTGCCAGCAGTTGGACCCTAGGCACTGAAGCTTTCTTT.

The rearrangement links TRBV2 to TRBJ1-4; perhaps TRBD1 as D (5 bases). Looked up from germline, CDR1 is SNHLY and CDR2 is FYNNEI. The CDR3 spans 15 residues. Trimming cost V 6 bases and J 8 bases, with 19 bases left between them. DNA of the CDR3: TGTGCCAGCAGGAAGGGGACGCAAGTCGGCGAAAAACTGTTTTTT. It codes for CASRKGTQVGEKLFF.

In DNA, the CDR3 is TGTGCCAGTACCCCCAGGGGGCCGAACACCGGGGAGCTGTTTTTT. Translation: CASTPRGPNTGELFF. This chain uses TRBV19 with TRBJ2-2, with 8 positions matching TRBD1. The CDR3 is made up of 15 amino acids. Germline CDR1 LNHDA, CDR2 SQIVND (reference sequence). V trimming: 7 bases; J trimming: 0 bases; junction bases outside the gene matches: 4. Full variable domain (rest looked up from reference TRBV19 and TRBJ2-2): DGGITQSPKYLFRKEGQNVTLSCEQNLNHDAMYWYRQDPGQGLRLIYYSQIVNDFQKGDIAEGYSVSREKKESFPLTVTSAQKNPTAFYLCASTPRGPNTGELFFGEGSRLTVL.

In its sample, this clone was seen once. The V call is TRBV15, the J call TRBJ1-2; 7 bases agree with TRBD1. J lost 4 bases, V lost 4 bases, and 3 bases had no gene match. Germline-derived CDR1 and CDR2 are LNHNV and YYDKDF (reference sequence). The CDR3 extends over 13 amino acids. The CDR3 sequence is CATSTGTAYGYTF. Here the CDR3 DNA reads TGTGCCACCAGCACCGGGACAGCCTATGGCTACACCTTC.

The J gene is TRBJ1-6, the V gene TRBV5-6; D perhaps matches TRBD1 (6 bases). V shed 4 bases and J shed 10 bases, with 12 bases lying between them. Germline V gene data show CDR1 as SGHDT and CDR2 as YYEEEE. The CDR3 contains 13 residues. The CDR3 nucleotides read TGTGCCAGCAGCCCGGGGGCTTTCTCACCCCTCCACTTT. Its protein is CASSPGAFSPLHF.

This clone occurred a few times. This chain uses TRBV7-9 with TRBJ1-1; D gene unclear. Germline V gene data show CDR1 as SEHNR and CDR2 as FQNEAQ (reference sequence). The CDR3 consists of 11 residues. V was cut by 3 bases and J by 6 bases, with 5 bases left in between. The CDR3 DNA sequence: TGTGCCAGCAGCTTGATCGCTGAAGCTTTCTTT. Its protein is CASSLIAEAFF.

The chain couples TRBV19 to TRBJ1-4; 7 positions match TRBD1. This CDR3 contains 17 residues. With 5 bases clipped from V and 8 bases from J, the junction kept 17 bases outside the gene matches. Germline V gene lookup returns CDR1 LNHDA and CDR2 SQIVND (reference sequence). CDR3 residues: CASSPRDRPYQAEKLFF. The CDR3 DNA reads TGTGCCAGTAGTCCCCGGGACAGACCATACCAGGCCGAAAAACTGTTTTTT.

The chain employs TRBV7-9 and TRBJ2-1; TRBD2 matches at 9 bases. Germline loops: CDR1 SEHNR, CDR2 FQNEAQ (reference sequence). Losses at the gene ends were 4 bases for V and 5 bases for J; bases not matched to a gene: 9. CDR3 length: 16 amino acids. In DNA form, the CDR3 reads TGTGCCAGCAGCTCCTTAGCGGGAGAGGGCAACAATGAGCAGTTCTTC. It translates to CASSSLAGEGNNEQFF.

The chain couples TRBV18 to TRBJ2-5, with D possibly matching TRBD2 (6 bases). The germline CDR1 and CDR2 sequences are KGHSH and LQKENI. The V end was cut by 6 bases, the J end by 7 bases, with 21 bases between. The CDR3 is 15 residues long. The chain's CDR3 is CASSPGGESLWTQYF. For the CDR3, the DNA is TGTGCCAGCTCCCCCGGGGGTGAGTCCCTGTGGACCCAGTACTTC.

The chain is built from TRBV27 and TRBJ2-2; 11 bases are a match to TRBD1. V shed 2 bases and J 5 bases; nucleotides not matched to a gene: 13. CDR1 MNHEY and CDR2 SMNVEV come from the germline V gene (reference sequence). The CDR3 covers 19 residues. The CDR3, as DNA: TGTGCCAGCAGTTTAGGACCTCCCGGGACAGGGGGTCCAACCGGGGAGCTGTTTTTT. Encoded protein: CASSLGPPGTGGPTGELFF.

The chain combines TRBV11-3 with TRBJ2-1; 8 positions agree with TRBD2. V was pared by 1 base and J by 13 bases, with 6 bases of the junction left unmatched. Germline V gene data show CDR1 as SGHNT and CDR2 as YENEEA. The CDR3 sequence is 13 residues long. The CDR3 sequence: CASSLGEREPQFF. The CDR3 nucleotides read TGTGCCAGCAGCTTAGGGGAGCGGGAGCCACAGTTCTTC.

The CDR3 DNA sequence: TGTGCCAGCTCACCACCTGGGGGGGCGAGCAATCAGCCCCAGCATTTT. Its protein is CASSPPGGASNQPQHF. J is TRBJ1-5 and V is TRBV18, with D possibly TRBD1 on 6 matching bases. From germline, CDR1 is KGHSH and CDR2 LQKENI. This CDR3 comprises 16 residues. The V and J ends lost 0 bases and 1 base respectively, with 10 bases between them. Complete variable domain (other parts from reference TRBV18 and TRBJ1-5): NAGVMQNPRHLVRRRGQEARLRCSPMKGHSHVYWYRQLPEEGLKFMVYLQKENIIDESGMPKERFSAEFPKEGPSILRIQQVVRGDSAAYFCASSPPGGASNQPQHFGDGTRLSIL.

V usage is TRBV14 and J usage is TRBJ1-5; D remains unclear. Trimming left V 2 bases short and J 5 bases short, with 7 bases between. The CDR3 runs 13 residues. The germline gives CDR1 SGHDN, CDR2 FVKESK. This chain's CDR3 is CASSQQHDQPQHF. The CDR3 coding sequence is TGTGCCAGCAGCCAACAACATGATCAGCCCCAGCATTTT.

J is TRBJ2-6 and V is TRBV18; D is possibly TRBD2 (5 bases). The CDR3 runs 19 residues. Germline V gene sequence: CDR1 KGHSH, CDR2 LQKENI. The V end was cut by 4 bases, the J end by 0 bases, with 19 bases between. The CDR3 loop reads CASSRIGAGPGSGANVLTF. DNA of the CDR3: TGTGCCAGCTCACGTATCGGCGCGGGTCCAGGCTCTGGGGCCAACGTCCTGACTTTC.

The J gene is TRBJ2-2, the V gene TRBV19; TRBD1 agrees at 7 bases. Germline V CDR1 and CDR2: LNHDA, SQIVND (reference sequence). J lost 8 bases, V lost 4 bases, and 10 bases had no gene match. The CDR3 runs 15 residues. The CDR3 DNA reads as TGTGCCAGTAGTACGAGACAGGGCCAGGCTGGGGAGCTGTTTTTT. This translates into CASSTRQGQAGELFF.

The chain links TRBV7-8 to TRBJ2-5; D may be TRBD2 (6 bases). V gave up 4 bases and J gave up 2 bases, with 11 bases separating them. This CDR3 is 14 amino acids long. Germline CDR1 is SGHVS and CDR2 is FQNEAQ. CDR3 bases: TGTGCCAGCAGCTCCATAGCGGCACAAGAGACCCAGTACTTC. This sequence encodes CASSSIAAQETQYF.